This TCR beta chain was identified during a study of blood T cell repertoires in COVID-19. The overall study: Samples of COVID-19 (acute and convalescent) were obtained from the United States, Italy and Spain.

Looked up from germline, CDR1 is SGHTA and CDR2 is FQGNSA. The CDR3 length is 15 residues. Unmatched junction bases numbered 3, after V lost 1 base and J lost 3 bases. Authors' analysis steps: The assay estimated nucleated cells by amplifying reference gene primers. The data were produced by immunoSEQ multiplex PCR, yet TCRdb's version contains in-frame clones alone and is incomplete. That table furnishes V, J and clone size, whereas the DNA furnished D and trimming. The repertoire consists of 300,000 to 400,000 clones, with roughly 85% occurring once and the leading ten covering 4% to 5%. The study drew participants aged about 18 to 89 years from 24 US areas.

V and J are TRBV7-2 and TRBJ1-5; 7 bases map to TRBD1. This receptor was identified in a woman in her forties with acute COVID-19. The material sequenced was PBMCs or T cells enriched from blood (not recorded which). The CDR3 DNA reads TGTGCCAGCAGCTTAGGGGACAGACCCAATCAGCCCCAGCATTTT. It yields the protein CASSLGDRPNQPQHF.